A selection of T cell receptor beta chains follows, all from one sample in a study of T cell responses to AZD1222 COVID-19 vaccine. Some clones are missing from TCRdb's copy, which holds only in-frame ones; the method was immunoSEQ multiplex PCR. The sample lists 160,000 or so clones, 90% to 95% occurring once. The sample here was peripheral blood, taken 28 days after the second AZD1222 dose. These TCRs come from an adult who received the AZD1222 COVID-19 vaccine. CDR3s include the opening cysteine and the closing phenylalanine or tryptophan. D genes are given only for firm matches. Some rows have no size entry. The others give once, few or many, or a class for an expanded clone.

d_call j_call clone_size v_call cdr3_aa cdr3_nt
TRBD1 TRBJ1-1 NA TRBV5-1 CASGTGARGTEAFF TGCGCCAGCGGGACAGGGGCACGGGGCACTGAAGCTTTCTTT
NA TRBJ2-3 NA TRBV19 CASSTKNRESTDTQYF TGTGCCAGTAGTACAAAAAACAGGGAAAGCACAGATACGCAGTATTTT
TRBD2 TRBJ2-4 NA TRBV5-5 CASSLVAASGILNIQYF TGTGCCAGCAGCTTGGTAGCGGCTAGCGGGATTTTAAACATTCAGTACTTC
TRBD1 TRBJ2-7 NA TRBV4-1 CASSHPGRDRVNEQYF TGCGCCAGCAGCCATCCGGGGAGAGACAGGGTTAACGAGCAGTACTTC
NA TRBJ1-1 NA TRBV6-5 CASSFGREGTEAFF TGTGCCAGCAGTTTTGGCAGGGAAGGTACTGAAGCTTTCTTT
NA TRBJ1-2 few TRBV14 CASSQDINFYGYTF TGTGCCAGCAGCCAAGATATCAATTTCTATGGCTACACCTTC
TRBD1 TRBJ1-5 once TRBV28 CASSPRTGTPQPQHF TGTGCCAGCAGCCCCCGGACAGGTACGCCCCAGCCCCAGCATTTT
NA TRBJ2-7 NA TRBV4-1 CASSQALNSYEQYF TGCGCCAGCAGCCAGGCTCTAAACTCCTACGAGCAGTACTTC
TRBD2 TRBJ2-7 NA TRBV15 CATSRSTSGAMYEQYF TGTGCCACCAGCAGGTCTACTAGCGGGGCTATGTACGAGCAGTACTTC
TRBD2 TRBJ2-3 NA TRBV18 CASSPRTGGRTSSTDTQYF TGTGCCAGCTCACCACGAACGGGAGGTAGGACTTCTAGCACAGATACGCAGTATTTT
TRBD1 TRBJ1-5 NA TRBV18 CASSLDRGKGQPQHF TGTGCCAGCTCACTTGACAGGGGGAAAGGTCAGCCCCAGCATTTT
TRBD2 TRBJ2-2 NA TRBV13 CASSPGLAGGTNTGELFF TGTGCCAGCAGCCCGGGACTAGCGGGGGGGACGAACACCGGGGAGCTGTTTTTT
TRBD1 TRBJ1-3 NA TRBV18 CASSPTGGASGNTIYF TGTGCCAGCTCCCCGACAGGGGGCGCGTCTGGAAACACCATATATTTT
NA TRBJ1-1 NA TRBV30 CAWSVRTPNQAFF TGTGCCTGGAGTGTGAGGACGCCCAACCAAGCTTTCTTT
NA TRBJ1-2 NA TRBV28 CATLRARANYGYTF TGTGCCACCCTAAGGGCCAGAGCTAACTATGGCTACACCTTC
NA TRBJ2-7 NA TRBV2 CASSPWTRSSYEQYF TGTGCCAGCAGTCCTTGGACGCGAAGCTCCTACGAGCAGTACTTC
NA TRBJ1-1 NA TRBV6-5 CASSKQVNTEAFF TGTGCCAGCAGTAAACAGGTAAACACTGAAGCTTTCTTT
TRBD2 TRBJ2-3 NA TRBV14 CASRGSGGTLTQYF TGTGCCAGCAGAGGTAGCGGGGGGACCCTGACGCAGTATTTT
TRBD1 TRBJ1-5 NA TRBV28 CAAATGVSNQPQHF TGTGCCGCGGCGACAGGGGTTAGCAATCAGCCCCAGCATTTT
NA TRBJ1-3 NA TRBV5-4 CASSSAKYGNTIYF TGTGCCAGCAGCTCGGCCAAGTATGGAAACACCATATATTTT
NA TRBJ2-2 NA TRBV11-3 CASSISGAHTGELFF TGTGCCAGCAGCATCTCGGGGGCTCACACCGGGGAGCTGTTTTTT
TRBD1 TRBJ2-2 NA TRBV25-1 CASSATGRTGELFF TGTGCCAGCAGTGCGACAGGGAGAACCGGGGAGCTGTTTTTT
NA TRBJ2-7 once TRBV7-2 CASSPNSYEQYF TGTGCCAGCAGCCCCAACAGTTACGAGCAGTACTTC
TRBD1 TRBJ1-2 NA TRBV2 CASKRERDSSYTF TGTGCCAGCAAGCGAGAACGGGACAGTTCATACACCTTC
NA TRBJ1-1 NA TRBV30 CAWSWGGGSNTEAFF TGTGCCTGGAGTTGGGGCGGAGGGAGCAACACTGAAGCTTTCTTT
NA TRBJ2-5 NA TRBV15 CATSSPRDSLRETQYF TGTGCCACCAGCAGTCCCCGGGACTCGTTGAGGGAGACCCAGTACTTC
NA TRBJ2-2 NA TRBV7-8 CASSLEVAGELFF TGTGCCAGCAGCTTAGAGGTGGCCGGGGAGCTGTTTTTT
NA TRBJ1-1 NA TRBV5-1 CASRGRLNTEAFF TGCGCCAGCAGAGGGCGACTGAACACTGAAGCTTTCTTT
NA TRBJ1-3 NA TRBV5-1 CASSSDSGNTIYF TGCGCCAGCAGCTCAGACTCTGGAAACACCATATATTTT
NA TRBJ1-2 NA TRBV6-2/TRBV6-3 CASSYSTTNYGYTF TGTGCCAGCAGTTACTCGACAACTAACTATGGCTACACCTTC
NA TRBJ1-1 once TRBV19 CASSRGPNTEAFF TGTGCCAGTAGTCGGGGGCCGAACACTGAAGCTTTCTTT
NA TRBJ2-5 NA TRBV4-2 CASSQEVGAGHETQYF TGTGCCAGCAGCCAAGAAGTTGGAGCGGGACACGAGACCCAGTACTTC
TRBD2 TRBJ2-1 NA TRBV6-5 CASYAGGPYEQFF TGTGCCAGCTACGCGGGGGGGCCCTATGAGCAGTTCTTC
TRBD1 TRBJ2-7 NA TRBV5-5 CASSISGTASYEQYF TGTGCCAGCAGCATATCCGGGACAGCATCCTACGAGCAGTACTTC
NA TRBJ2-7 NA TRBV18 CASSPRQGPTYEQYF TGTGCCAGCTCACCACGTCAGGGTCCCACTTACGAGCAGTACTTC
NA TRBJ1-1 NA TRBV2 CASSEQSGSVTEAFF TGTGCCAGCAGCGAACAAAGTGGTTCGGTAACTGAAGCTTTCTTT
NA TRBJ1-2 NA TRBV9 CASETSNYGYTF TGTGCCAGCGAGACTAGTAACTATGGCTACACCTTC
NA TRBJ1-2 NA TRBV14 CASSQDLRQGRGGYTF TGTGCCAGCAGCCAAGATCTTCGGCAGGGGCGCGGGGGCTACACCTTC
NA TRBJ2-7 NA TRBV6-5 CASRVTTPYEQYF TGTGCCAGCAGGGTGACTACCCCCTACGAGCAGTACTTC
TRBD1 TRBJ1-2 NA TRBV6-5 CASVKQGDYGYTF TGTGCCAGCGTGAAGCAGGGGGACTATGGCTACACCTTC
TRBD2 TRBJ2-1 NA TRBV27 CASVTLAGGYNEQFF TGTGCCAGCGTAACCCTAGCGGGAGGGTACAATGAGCAGTTCTTC
NA TRBJ1-6 NA TRBV10-3 CAISESGGSYNSPLHF TGTGCCATCAGTGAGAGTGGAGGCTCCTATAATTCACCCCTCCACTTT
TRBD1 TRBJ2-5 NA TRBV19 CASNLQGESSQYF TGTGCCTCCAACTTACAGGGGGAATCATCCCAGTACTTC
NA TRBJ2-2 NA TRBV12-3/TRBV12-4 CASSLSLTGELFF TGTGCCAGCAGTTTGTCCCTCACCGGGGAGCTGTTTTTT
NA TRBJ2-7 NA TRBV5-5 CASSWGGSYEQYF TGTGCCAGCAGCTGGGGAGGATCCTACGAGCAGTACTTC
NA TRBJ1-3 NA TRBV6-4 CASSDSISGSRNSGNTIYF TGTGCCAGCAGTGACTCGATCTCGGGCAGTCGAAACTCTGGAAACACCATATATTTT
NA TRBJ1-2 NA TRBV4-1 CASSHEVGKGVGYTF TGCGCCAGCAGCCATGAGGTTGGTAAGGGAGTTGGCTACACCTTC
NA TRBJ2-3 NA TRBV30 CAWSRQGGSDTQYF TGTGCCTGGAGCCGACAGGGAGGCTCAGATACGCAGTATTTT